One and the same sample provided the 18 T cell receptor beta chains below, sequenced in a study of T cell responses to AZD1222 COVID-19 vaccine. Sequencing used immunoSEQ multiplex PCR; TCRdb keeps in-frame clones, though not all of them. This sample has 80,000 to 95,000 clones, with around 80% found just once. The sample was peripheral blood, taken on day 0 of AZD1222 vaccination. The receptors come from an adult in good health.

V gene TRBV10-2 combines with J gene TRBJ2-3, with 9 bases identical to TRBD2. CDR1 is WSHSY, CDR2 SAAADI, per germline. The CDR3 contains 16 residues. V lost 4 bases and J lost 0; bases outside the gene matches: 5. CDR3: CASSAAGGPSTDTQYF. DNA of the CDR3: TGCGCCAGCAGTGCGGCGGGAGGGCCGAGCACAGATACGCAGTATTTT.

The gene calls are TRBV6-5 and TRBJ2-7; 12 bases fit TRBD1. The CDR3 is 14 amino acids. V shed 6 bases, J shed 4 bases, and the junction held 4 bases outside the gene matches. Germline V gene data show CDR1 as MNHEY and CDR2 as SVGAGI. CDR3 amino acids: CASSGTGGGYEQYF. As DNA, the CDR3 is TGTGCCAGCAGCGGGACAGGGGGCGGGTACGAGCAGTACTTC.

The chain links TRBV5-3 to TRBJ2-7, with 14 bases fitting TRBD2. Being an ORF, TRBV5-3 has a function that is uncertain. This CDR3 spans 14 amino acids. The ends lost 4 bases at V and 9 bases at J; junction bases unmatched: 6. The CDR3 sequence: CARSTGLAGEGQYF. The CDR3 coding sequence is TGTGCCAGAAGCACGGGACTAGCGGGAGAAGGGCAGTACTTC.

The J gene is TRBJ2-7, the V gene TRBV5-4, with 7 positions matching TRBD2. This CDR3 contains 15 residues. Trimming at V came to 0 bases and at J to 2 bases, leaving 5 bases not matched to a gene. The germline gives CDR1 SGHNT, CDR2 YYREEE (reference sequence). The CDR3 DNA reads TGTGCCAGCAGCTTGGATAGCGGGTCCACCTACGAGCAGTACTTC. Encoded protein: CASSLDSGSTYEQYF.

The chain is built from TRBV6-1 and TRBJ2-7, with D possibly matching TRBD2 (6 bases). CDR1 and CDR2 (germline): MNHNS, SASEGT. There are 16 residues in the CDR3. The ends were cut back, 4 bases at V and 3 bases at J, with 19 bases in the middle. The CDR3 coding sequence is TGTGCCAGCAGTGTTCAACTGGAGGGAGTATTCTACGAGCAGTACTTC. It encodes CASSVQLEGVFYEQYF.

This chain uses TRBV12-3 or TRBV12-4 with TRBJ1-1; D uncertain. V was pared by 7 bases and J by 4 bases, with 13 bases between. This CDR3 spans 13 amino acids. The CDR3, as DNA: TGTGCCAGCACCCCCCAGATTGTCACTGAAGCTTTCTTT. Protein product: CASTPQIVTEAFF.

The J gene is TRBJ2-1, the V gene TRBV9; TRBD2 agrees at 11 bases. V was pared by 0 bases and J by 7 bases, with 6 bases of the junction left unmatched. Germline assignment: CDR1 SGDLS and CDR2 YYNGEE. This CDR3 comprises 16 residues. The CDR3 is CASSVVGLAGGNEQFF. The DNA of the CDR3 is TGTGCCAGCAGCGTAGTAGGGCTAGCGGGAGGAAATGAGCAGTTCTTC.

The chain combines TRBV6-5 with TRBJ2-5; TRBD1 matches 7 bases. Germline CDR1 MNHEY, CDR2 SVGAGI. The CDR3 loop spans 12 amino acids. Unmatched junction bases numbered 8, after V lost 6 bases and J lost 10 bases. CDR3 DNA sequence: TGTGCCAGCAGACTTCATACAGGGGACCAGTACTTC. Translating gives CASRLHTGDQYF.

The rearrangement joins TRBV18 to TRBJ2-2, with D tentatively TRBD1 or TRBD2 (5 bases each). The CDR3 has 16 amino acids. CDR1 is KGHSH and CDR2 is LQKENI in the germline V gene. Trimming stripped 5 bases from V and 1 base from J, with 14 bases between. The CDR3 bases are TGTGCCAGCTCAAGTAGTGGGACGGGGAACACCGGGGAGCTGTTTTTT. Protein sequence: CASSSSGTGNTGELFF.

V usage is TRBV7-9 and J usage is TRBJ2-3; D might be TRBD2 (5 bases). Trimming took off 4 bases at V and 0 bases at J, with 11 bases between the two ends. There are 15 residues in the CDR3. Germline CDR1 reads SEHNR; CDR2 reads FQNEAQ (reference sequence). CDR3 DNA sequence: TGTGCCAGCAGCTCCGTGCGGACTAGCACAGATACGCAGTATTTT. Amino acids: CASSSVRTSTDTQYF.

V gene TRBV18 combines with J gene TRBJ2-7; D is unresolved. Trimming removed 1 base at V and 5 bases at J, with 9 bases between. Germline V gene sequence: CDR1 KGHSH, CDR2 LQKENI. The CDR3 has 13 residues. CDR3 region: CASSPRIGDEQYF. The CDR3 coding sequence is TGTGCCAGCTCACCACGGATTGGGGACGAGCAGTACTTC.

This clone appeared a single time. The chain has TRBV2 and TRBJ1-6; the match to TRBD1 covers 10 bases. J lost 8 bases, V lost 6 bases, and 4 bases had no gene match. The CDR3 extends over 14 amino acids. Germline CDR1 and CDR2: SNHLY and FYNNEI. This CDR3 reads CASRWDRGDSPLHF. CDR3 sequence (DNA): TGTGCCAGCAGATGGGACAGGGGAGATTCACCCCTCCACTTT. The complete variable domain, with remaining parts taken from reference TRBV2 and TRBJ1-6, reads EPEVTQTPSHQVTQMGQEVILRCVPISNHLYFYWYRQILGQKVEFLVSFYNNEISEKSEIFDDQFSVERPDGSNFTLKIRSTKLEDSAMYFCASRWDRGDSPLHFGNGTRLTVT.

A few counts support this clone. V is TRBV5-6 and J is TRBJ1-2; D uncertain. This CDR3 spans 13 amino acids. With 0 bases removed from V and 4 bases from J, the gap between germline ends came to 7 bases. Germline V gene lookup returns CDR1 SGHDT and CDR2 YYEEEE. The CDR3 DNA sequence: TGTGCCAGCAGCTTGGGCTCCTCCTATGGCTACACCTTC. Amino acid sequence: CASSLGSSYGYTF.

The genes are TRBV7-6 and TRBJ2-1; the D is unclear. The CDR3 runs 16 residues. Germline V CDR1 and CDR2: SGHVS, FNYEAQ. V dropped 1 base and J dropped 5 bases, with 15 bases sitting between them. The CDR3 here is CASSLEASFANNEQFF. The CDR3 DNA sequence: TGTGCCAGCAGCTTAGAGGCTAGTTTCGCAAACAATGAGCAGTTCTTC.

This clone was counted at least ten times. The CDR3 sequence is CASSQEDRSYEQYF. The DNA for the CDR3 is TGTGCCAGCAGCCAAGAGGACAGGTCCTACGAGCAGTACTTC. This rearrangement joins TRBV4-2 to TRBJ2-7; 7 positions match TRBD1. This CDR3 is 14 amino acids long. Germline V gene lookup returns CDR1 LGHNA and CDR2 YNFKEQ. After removal of 0 bases from V and 1 base from J, the junction contained 0 bases not matched to a gene.

CDR3 sequence reads: CASSVAGMNTEAFF. Here the CDR3 DNA reads TGTGCCAGCAGCGTAGCCGGAATGAACACTGAAGCTTTCTTT. This chain joins TRBV9 and TRBJ1-1; no definite D call. Trimming removed 0 bases at V and 0 bases at J, with 6 bases between. The CDR3 has 14 amino acids. Germline-derived CDR1 and CDR2 are SGDLS and YYNGEE.

The V gene is TRBV28, the J gene TRBJ1-1; 8 bases are a match to TRBD1. Germline trimming cut 5 bases from V and 0 bases from J; bases unmatched to any gene: 8. This CDR3 comprises 16 residues. Germline assignment: CDR1 MDHEN and CDR2 SYDVKM. CDR3 amino acids: CASSPRTGLVNTEAFF. The CDR3 bases are TGTGCCAGCAGTCCCCGGACAGGGTTGGTGAACACTGAAGCTTTCTTT.

CDR3 residues: CASSSPGQGHYGYTF. In nucleotides, the CDR3 is TGTGCCAGCAGTTCTCCGGGACAGGGGCACTATGGCTACACCTTC. The rearrangement joins TRBV6-5 to TRBJ1-2; 10 bases map to TRBD1. The CDR3 covers 15 residues. Trimming at V came to 4 bases and at J to 3 bases, leaving 5 bases not matched to a gene. From germline, CDR1 is MNHEY and CDR2 SVGAGI.